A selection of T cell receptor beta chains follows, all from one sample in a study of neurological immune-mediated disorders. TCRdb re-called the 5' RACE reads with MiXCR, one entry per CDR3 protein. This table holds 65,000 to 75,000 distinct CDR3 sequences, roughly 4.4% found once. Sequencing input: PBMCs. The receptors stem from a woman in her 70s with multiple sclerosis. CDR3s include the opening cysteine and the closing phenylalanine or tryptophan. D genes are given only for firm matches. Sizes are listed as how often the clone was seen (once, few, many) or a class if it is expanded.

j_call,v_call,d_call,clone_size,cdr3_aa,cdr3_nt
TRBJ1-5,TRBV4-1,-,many,CASSLLQNQPQHF,TGCGCCAGCAGCCTACTTCAGAATCAGCCCCAGCATTTT
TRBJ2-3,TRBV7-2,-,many,CASSLYRVPPTDTQYF,TGTGCCAGCAGCTTATACCGGGTGCCCCCCACGGATACGCAGTATTTT
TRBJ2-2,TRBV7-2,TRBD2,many,CASSLADRGRAAGELFF,TGTGCCAGCAGCTTAGCGGATCGCGGGAGGGCCGCCGGGGAGCTGTTTTTT
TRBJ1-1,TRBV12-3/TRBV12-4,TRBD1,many,CASSRLDRPGTEAFF,TGTGCCAGCAGTCGTCTGGACAGGCCTGGCACTGAAGCTTTCTTT
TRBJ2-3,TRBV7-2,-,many,CASSLGLATYTDTQYF,TGTGCCAGCAGCTTAGGGCTAGCGACCTACACAGATACGCAGTATTTT
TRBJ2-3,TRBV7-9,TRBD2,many,CASSLNSGRVDTQYF,TGTGCCAGCAGCTTAAACAGCGGGAGAGTAGATACGCAGTATTTT
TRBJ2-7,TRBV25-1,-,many,CASSPSRSEQYF,TGTGCCAGCAGTCCATCCAGGTCCGAGCAGTACTTC
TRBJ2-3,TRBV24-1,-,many,CATSDPLSYGDTQYF,TGTGCCACCAGTGATCCCCTCTCCTATGGAGATACGCAGTATTTT
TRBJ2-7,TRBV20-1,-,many,CSARVNAEQYF,TGCAGTGCTAGAGTGAACGCCGAGCAGTACTTC
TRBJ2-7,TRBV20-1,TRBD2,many,CSASRTSGSGYEQYF,TGCAGTGCTAGCAGAACTAGCGGGAGCGGCTACGAGCAGTACTTC
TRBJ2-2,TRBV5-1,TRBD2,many,CASRPGTSDTGELFF,TGCGCCAGCAGACCCGGGACTAGCGACACCGGGGAGCTGTTTTTT